This T cell receptor (beta chain) was sequenced for a study of control samples from healthy donors and cancer patients. The CDR3 is made up of 15 amino acids. V was pared by 0 bases and J by 8 bases, with 14 bases between. Germline-derived CDR1 and CDR2 are MNHEY and SVGAGI. Sequenced by immunoSEQ multiplex PCR; TCRdb stores in-frame clones only, minus some. The table lists 90,000 to 110,000 clones, roughly 91% of them singletons, with about 16% in the top ten. J is TRBJ2-1 and V is TRBV6-5, with D possibly matching TRBD1 (5 bases). The sequencing input was blood. This clonotype was sampled from a woman aged 50 to 65 in good health. The CDR3 is CASSYSSTTVHEQFF. The CDR3 nucleotides are TGTGCCAGCAGTTACTCGAGTACGACAGTACATGAGCAGTTCTTC.